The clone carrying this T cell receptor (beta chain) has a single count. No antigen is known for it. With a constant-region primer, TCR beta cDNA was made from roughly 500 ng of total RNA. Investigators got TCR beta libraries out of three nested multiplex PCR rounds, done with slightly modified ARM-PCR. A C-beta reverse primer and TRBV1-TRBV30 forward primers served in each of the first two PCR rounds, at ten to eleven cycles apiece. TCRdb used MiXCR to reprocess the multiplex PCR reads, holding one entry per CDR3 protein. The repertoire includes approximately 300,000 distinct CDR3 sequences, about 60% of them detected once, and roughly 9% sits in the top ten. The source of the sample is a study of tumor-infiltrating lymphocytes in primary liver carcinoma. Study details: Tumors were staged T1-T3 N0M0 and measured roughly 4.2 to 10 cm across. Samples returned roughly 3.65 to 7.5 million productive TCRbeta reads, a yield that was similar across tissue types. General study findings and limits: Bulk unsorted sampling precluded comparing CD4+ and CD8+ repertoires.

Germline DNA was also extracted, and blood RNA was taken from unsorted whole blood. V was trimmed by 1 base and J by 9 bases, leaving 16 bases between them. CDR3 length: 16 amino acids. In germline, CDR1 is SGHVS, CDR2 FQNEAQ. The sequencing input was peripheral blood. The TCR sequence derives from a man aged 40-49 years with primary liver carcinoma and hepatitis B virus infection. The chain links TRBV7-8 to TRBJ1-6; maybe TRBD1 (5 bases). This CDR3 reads CASSLGSGRNSSPLHF. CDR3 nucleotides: TGTGCCAGCAGCTTAGGCTCGGGACGTAATAGTTCACCCCTCCACTTT.